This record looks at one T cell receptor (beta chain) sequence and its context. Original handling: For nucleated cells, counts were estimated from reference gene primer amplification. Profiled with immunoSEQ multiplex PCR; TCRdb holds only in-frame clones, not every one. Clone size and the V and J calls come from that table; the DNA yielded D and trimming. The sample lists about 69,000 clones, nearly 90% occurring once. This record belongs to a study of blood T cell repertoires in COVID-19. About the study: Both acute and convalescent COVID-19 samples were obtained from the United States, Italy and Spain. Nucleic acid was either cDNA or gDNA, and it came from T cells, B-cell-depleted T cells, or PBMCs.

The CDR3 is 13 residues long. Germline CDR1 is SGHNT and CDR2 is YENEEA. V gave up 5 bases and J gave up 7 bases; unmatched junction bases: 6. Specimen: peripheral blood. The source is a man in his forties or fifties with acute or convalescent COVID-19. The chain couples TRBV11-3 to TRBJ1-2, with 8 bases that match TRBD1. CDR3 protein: CASSPADRGGYTF. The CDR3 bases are TGTGCCAGCAGCCCCGCCGACAGGGGTGGCTACACCTTC.